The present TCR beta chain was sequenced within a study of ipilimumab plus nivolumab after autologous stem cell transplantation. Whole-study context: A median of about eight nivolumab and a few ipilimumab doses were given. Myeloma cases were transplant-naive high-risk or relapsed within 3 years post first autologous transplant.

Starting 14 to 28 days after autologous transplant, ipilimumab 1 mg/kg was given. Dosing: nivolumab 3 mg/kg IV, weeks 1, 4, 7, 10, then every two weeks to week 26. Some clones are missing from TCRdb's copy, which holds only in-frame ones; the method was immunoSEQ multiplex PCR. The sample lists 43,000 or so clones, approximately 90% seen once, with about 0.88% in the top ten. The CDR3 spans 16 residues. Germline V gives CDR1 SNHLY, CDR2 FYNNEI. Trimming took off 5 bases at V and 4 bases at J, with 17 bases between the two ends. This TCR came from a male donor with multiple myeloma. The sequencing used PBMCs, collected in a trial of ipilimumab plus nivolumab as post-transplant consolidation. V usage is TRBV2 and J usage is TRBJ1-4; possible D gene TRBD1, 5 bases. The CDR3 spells CASSQGFLLGNEKLFF. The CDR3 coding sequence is TGTGCCAGCAGTCAGGGATTCCTCCTCGGTAATGAAAAACTGTTTTTT. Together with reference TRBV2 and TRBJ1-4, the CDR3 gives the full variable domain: EPEVTQTPSHQVTQMGQEVILRCVPISNHLYFYWYRQILGQKVEFLVSFYNNEISEKSEIFDDQFSVERPDGSNFTLKIRSTKLEDSAMYFCASSQGFLLGNEKLFFGSGTQLSVL.